Listed here are 13 T cell receptor beta chains from one sample, sequenced in a study of T cell repertoires in cytomegalovirus infection. Each CDR3 protein gets one entry after TCRdb re-called the reads with MiXCR. Here the sample spans approximately 390,000 distinct CDR3 sequences, roughly 34% being singletons. These receptors have no identified antigens. This specimen consisted of cultured PBMCs, obtained from culture after CMV antigen stimulation. All receptors derive from a human donor in good health (CMV status not recorded). Some clones in this sample may be carry-over from other donors' samples.

This clonotype was seen at least ten times. V usage is TRBV7-2 and J usage is TRBJ2-3; TRBD2 matches 12 bases. With 3 bases clipped from V and 2 bases from J, the junction kept 9 bases outside the gene matches. Germline CDR1 reads SGHTA; CDR2 reads FQGNSA. This CDR3 spans 18 amino acids. The CDR3 bases are TGTGCCAGCAGCTTTCTCCCTCGGACTAGCGGGGTCACAGATACGCAGTATTTT. Protein: CASSFLPRTSGVTDTQYF.

This clonotype has more than one count but fewer than ten. The chain is built from TRBV7-8 and TRBJ2-6; a weak D match, TRBD2 (6 bases). Germline-derived CDR1 and CDR2 are SGHVS and FQNEAQ. The CDR3 runs 18 residues. Deletions cut 0 bases from V and 0 bases from J, with 12 bases between. The CDR3 DNA reads as TGTGCCAGCAGCTTAGCGCGGGACGCTCTCTCTGGGGCCAACGTCCTGACTTTC. This sequence encodes CASSLARDALSGANVLTF. The entire variable domain, with the rest obtained from reference TRBV7-8 and TRBJ2-6, is as follows: GAGVSQSPRYKVAKRGQDVALRCDPISGHVSLFWYQQALGQGPEFLTYFQNEAQLDKSGLPSDRFFAERPEGSVSTLKIQRTQQEDSAVYLCASSLARDALSGANVLTFGAGSRLTVL.

This chain connects TRBV28 to TRBJ2-7; D gene ambiguous. With 3 bases removed from V and 2 bases from J, the gap between germline ends came to 11 bases. The V gene's germline CDR1 is MDHEN and CDR2 SYDVKM. This CDR3 has 14 residues. CDR3: CASSFRLSPYEQYF. The CDR3 bases are TGTGCCAGCAGTTTTAGGCTGTCCCCCTACGAGCAGTACTTC. The variable domain in full, with the rest retrieved from reference TRBV28 and TRBJ2-7, is DVKVTQSSRYLVKRTGEKVFLECVQDMDHENMFWYRQDPGLGLRLIYFSYDVKMKEKGDIPEGYSVSREKKERFSLILESASTNQTSMYLCASSFRLSPYEQYFGPGTRLTVT.

This CDR3 is CSVRRVETYNEQFF. The CDR3 DNA is TGCAGCGTTAGGCGGGTGGAAACCTACAATGAGCAGTTCTTC. The J gene is TRBJ2-1, the V gene TRBV29-1; possible D gene TRBD2, 5 bases. Between the trimmed V and J ends, which lost 5 bases and 2 bases, there was a span of 13 bases. The CDR3 totals 14 residues. The germline V gene has CDR1 SQVTM and CDR2 ANQGSEA.

This clonotype was counted between two and nine times. The V and J genes are TRBV28 and TRBJ2-5; 7 nucleotides align to TRBD2. CDR1 and CDR2 from the germline V gene are MDHEN and SYDVKM. There are 15 residues in the CDR3. V was pared by 5 bases and J by 3 bases, with 9 bases of the junction left unmatched. The CDR3 DNA follows: TGTGCCAGCAGTGTAATAGCGGGCGCAAAAGAGACCCAGTACTTC. Protein product: CASSVIAGAKETQYF.

This chain joins TRBV10-3 and TRBJ2-1; 8 bases fit TRBD2. This CDR3 contains 13 residues. J lost 6 bases, V lost 6 bases, and 4 bases had no gene match. The V gene's germline CDR1 is ENHRY and CDR2 SYGVKD. This chain's CDR3 is CAIRGLVTNEQFF. In DNA form, the CDR3 reads TGTGCCATCAGGGGACTAGTTACCAATGAGCAGTTCTTC.

There are a few counts of this clonotype. CDR3 nucleotide sequence: TGTGCCAGCAGCTTAAATGCCAGGGGACATCAGCCCCAGCATTTT. Residues: CASSLNARGHQPQHF. The V and J genes are TRBV7-2 and TRBJ1-5, with D possibly TRBD1 on 6 matching bases. This CDR3 comprises 15 residues. Trimming removed 2 bases at V and 5 bases at J, with 13 bases between. Germline CDR1 reads SGHTA; CDR2 reads FQGNSA.

In its sample, this clonotype was seen a few times. This chain uses TRBV19 with TRBJ1-2, with 12 bases fitting TRBD1. CDR1 is LNHDA and CDR2 is SQIVND in the germline V gene (reference sequence). The CDR3 spans 14 residues. V lost 6 bases and J lost 4; bases outside the gene matches: 3. As DNA, the CDR3 is TGTGCCAGTAGACCGGGACAGGGGGCCTATGGCTACACCTTC. Protein: CASRPGQGAYGYTF. The variable domain in full, with the rest retrieved from reference TRBV19 and TRBJ1-2, is DGGITQSPKYLFRKEGQNVTLSCEQNLNHDAMYWYRQDPGQGLRLIYYSQIVNDFQKGDIAEGYSVSREKKESFPLTVTSAQKNPTAFYLCASRPGQGAYGYTFGSGTRLTVV.

This chain links TRBV6-5 with TRBJ2-3, with no clear D. The CDR3 extends over 16 amino acids. V shed 6 bases and J shed 2 bases, with 18 bases lying between them. Germline CDR1 and CDR2: MNHEY and SVGAGI. Here the CDR3 reads CASSENSVRATDTQYF. The CDR3 DNA reads TGTGCCAGCAGCGAAAATAGTGTTAGGGCCACAGATACGCAGTATTTT.

The chain employs TRBV6-6 and TRBJ2-1, with D possibly TRBD2 on 6 matching bases. CDR3 length: 15 residues. V lost 6 bases and J lost 8, with 20 bases in between. Germline loops: CDR1 MNHNY, CDR2 SVGAGI (reference sequence). CDR3 region: CASRRATSIFDEQFF. CDR3 DNA: TGTGCCAGCAGAAGGGCGACTAGTATTTTCGATGAGCAGTTCTTC.

The chain links TRBV6-1 to TRBJ2-2; TRBD1 matches at 8 bases. Trimming cost V 4 bases and J 5 bases; bases outside gene matches: 6. From germline, CDR1 is MNHNS and CDR2 SASEGT. This CDR3 is built from 15 residues. CDR3 coding DNA: TGTGCCAGCAGTGTTCTGCACAGGGGGACCGGGGAGCTGTTTTTT. Encoded protein: CASSVLHRGTGELFF.

Note on this clonotype: One end of the junction fails to match germline, which may point to a read error. The gene calls are TRBV7-9 and TRBJ1-1, with D hard to call. Germline V CDR1 and CDR2: SEHNR, FQNEAQ (reference sequence). The CDR3 consists of 15 residues. DNA of the CDR3: TGTGCCAGCGGCTTCGCACAAAACCCGAACACTGAAGCTTTCTTT. Translating gives CASGFAQNPNTEAFF.

The gene calls are TRBV28 and TRBJ1-4; D is unresolved. Germline loops: CDR1 MDHEN, CDR2 SYDVKM. V gave up 6 bases and J gave up 4 bases, with 12 bases separating them. This CDR3 spans 14 amino acids. The CDR3 sequence is CASRPTDVNEKLFF. As DNA, the CDR3 is TGTGCCAGCAGACCCACAGACGTTAATGAAAAACTGTTTTTT.